This record looks at one T cell receptor (beta chain) sequence and its context. Its matching antigen is unknown. Since no conserved phenylalanine or tryptophan closes the CDR3, a read error is the likely cause. Co-extracting RNA and DNA was done with about 20-34 mg of unsorted bulk tissue as input. Patients had chronic HBV infection and were treatment-naive. This sample was included in a study of tumor-infiltrating lymphocytes in primary liver carcinoma. Study details: Every sample contained roughly 3.5 to 7.13 million productive TCRbeta reads, and these numbers were similar from one tissue type to another. Study-level points and caveats: About 7.5-25% of top clones, no more, were shared by all five regions.

This CDR3 comprises 14 residues. The germline gives CDR1 MNHNY, CDR2 SVGAGI (reference sequence). TCR beta cDNA came from about 0.45 ug total RNA, primed with a constant-region primer. Three-round nested multiplex PCR performed with slightly modified ARM-PCR produced the TCR beta libraries. Use of TRBV1-TRBV30 forward primers with a C-beta reverse primer characterized the first two PCR rounds, which lasted around 11 cycles each. TCRdb fed the multiplex PCR reads into MiXCR, producing one record per CDR3 protein. The data hold approximately 190,000 distinct CDR3 sequences, with around 81% observed a single time.

The clonotype was recovered from a man aged 35 to 55 with primary liver carcinoma and hepatitis B virus infection. Sequenced sample: tumor tissue from primary liver carcinoma. The chain links TRBV6-6 to TRBJ1-1; D possibly corresponds to TRBD1 (6 bases). The CDR3 region has the DNA TGTGCCTGCCAAACCACAGGGATGAAGACTGAGGCTTTCTAT. This sequence encodes CACQTTGMKTEAFY.